Sequencing of this T cell receptor (beta chain) was carried out in a study of T cell repertoires in cytomegalovirus infection (dated by TCRdb to between 2018 and 2020). Regarding the complete study: Recently identified HLA-C-restricted CMV epitopes, whose presentation resists viral immunomodulation, were targeted by peptide stimulations together with well-studied HLA-B-restricted epitopes. Donor HLA type was relevant to the analysis, as public TCR beta signatures indicated carriage of CMV infection together with the matching HLA type. What the research found in general, with its limitations: The ex vivo response was dominated by HLA-C-restricted CMV-specific TCR beta clonotypes, which also provided the single most frequent clonotype in two of eight donors. Carriers of CMV infection plus the relevant HLA type were discriminated by the cumulative frequency of public TCR beta family members in the study cohort and in an independent 352-donor cohort.

The treatment or condition label corresponds to: in vitro stimulation with specific CMV peptide epitopes to enrich CMV-specific T cells. The table lists this clonotype with a few counts. Its antigen remains unidentified. No much larger clone exists at a distance of one base, and base qualities are not known. TCRdb names Illumina HiSeq 1500 as the instrument used. TCRdb reworked the public reads: Q25 trimming with fastp, MiXCR clone assembly, productive beta chains retained. Merged by CDR3 protein, the rows form single entries marked with the most common genes and DNA. A total of approximately 990,000 distinct CDR3 sequences appear in this sample, roughly 30% of them only once. Of the sample, 13% falls within the top ten clones. Taken from cysteine to phenylalanine, the CDR3 has 12 residues. Just the 36-base CDR3 DNA is kept, in frame starting at base 1. Trimming costs V 1 base and J 5 bases, and their ends lie 6 bases apart. CDR1 is given as MGHRA and CDR2 as YSYEKL, both from the germline V gene.

The sample consisted of cultured CD8+ T cells from PBMCs, taken from culture after CMV antigen stimulation. This TCR was recovered from a human donor in good health (CMV status not recorded). Some clones in this sample may be carry-over from other donors' samples. The chain links TRBV4-1 with TRBJ2-7; no D gene is confidently identified. CDR3 region: CASSQVVHEQYF. The nucleotide sequence is TGCGCCAGCAGCCAAGTTGTCCACGAGCAGTACTTC.